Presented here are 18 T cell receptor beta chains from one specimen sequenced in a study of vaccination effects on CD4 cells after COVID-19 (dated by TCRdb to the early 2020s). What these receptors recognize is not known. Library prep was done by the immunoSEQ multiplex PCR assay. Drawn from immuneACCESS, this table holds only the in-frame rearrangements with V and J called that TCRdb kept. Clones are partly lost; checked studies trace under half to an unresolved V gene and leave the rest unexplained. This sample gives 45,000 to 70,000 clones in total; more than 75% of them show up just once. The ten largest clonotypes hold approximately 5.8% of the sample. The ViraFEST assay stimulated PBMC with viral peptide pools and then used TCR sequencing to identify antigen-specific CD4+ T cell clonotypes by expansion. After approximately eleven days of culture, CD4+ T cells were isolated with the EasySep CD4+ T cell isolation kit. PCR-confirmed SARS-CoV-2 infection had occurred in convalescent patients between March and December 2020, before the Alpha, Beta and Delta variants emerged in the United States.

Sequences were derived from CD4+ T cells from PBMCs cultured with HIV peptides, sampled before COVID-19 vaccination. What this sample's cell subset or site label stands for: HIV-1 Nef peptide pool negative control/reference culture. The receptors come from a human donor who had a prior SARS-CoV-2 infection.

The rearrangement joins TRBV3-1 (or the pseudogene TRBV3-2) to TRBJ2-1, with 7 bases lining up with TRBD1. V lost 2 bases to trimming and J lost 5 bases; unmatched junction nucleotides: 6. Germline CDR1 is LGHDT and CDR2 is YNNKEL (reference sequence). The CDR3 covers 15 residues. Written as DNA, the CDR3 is TGTGCCAGCAGCCAACTACGACAGGGAGACAATGAGCAGTTCTTC. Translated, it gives CASSQLRQGDNEQFF.

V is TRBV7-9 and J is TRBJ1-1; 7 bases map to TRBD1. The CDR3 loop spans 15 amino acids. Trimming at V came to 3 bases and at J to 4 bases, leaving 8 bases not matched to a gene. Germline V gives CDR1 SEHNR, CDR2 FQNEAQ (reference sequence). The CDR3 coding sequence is TGTGCCAGCAGCTTTCAGGAGGGGGCGCGCACTGAAGCTTTCTTT. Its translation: CASSFQEGARTEAFF.

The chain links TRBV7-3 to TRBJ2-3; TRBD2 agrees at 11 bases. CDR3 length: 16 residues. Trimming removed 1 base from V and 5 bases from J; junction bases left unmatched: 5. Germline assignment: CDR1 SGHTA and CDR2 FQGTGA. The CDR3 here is CASSLRVAGGGDTQYF. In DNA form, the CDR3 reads TGTGCCAGCAGCTTAAGGGTAGCGGGGGGGGGAGATACGCAGTATTTT.

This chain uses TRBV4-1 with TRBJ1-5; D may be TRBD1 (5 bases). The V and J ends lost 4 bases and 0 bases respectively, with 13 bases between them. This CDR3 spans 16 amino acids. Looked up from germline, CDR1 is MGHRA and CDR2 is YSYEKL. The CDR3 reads CASSRLPGNSNQPQHF. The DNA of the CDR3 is TGCGCCAGCAGCCGATTGCCAGGGAATAGCAATCAGCCCCAGCATTTT.

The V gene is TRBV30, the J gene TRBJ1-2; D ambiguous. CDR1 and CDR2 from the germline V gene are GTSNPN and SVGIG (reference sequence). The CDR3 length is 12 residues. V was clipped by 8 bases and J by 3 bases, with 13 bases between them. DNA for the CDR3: TGTGCCCATGAGAGGGAATACTATGGCTACACCTTC. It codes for CAHEREYYGYTF.

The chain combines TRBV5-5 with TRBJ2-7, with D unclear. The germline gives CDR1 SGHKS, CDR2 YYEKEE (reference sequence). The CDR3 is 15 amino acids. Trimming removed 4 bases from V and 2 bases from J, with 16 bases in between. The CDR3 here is CASSHGRPTAYEQYF. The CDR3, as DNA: TGTGCCAGCAGCCACGGCCGGCCGACCGCCTACGAGCAGTACTTC. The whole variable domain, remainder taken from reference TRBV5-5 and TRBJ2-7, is DAGVTQSPTHLIKTRGQQVTLRCSPISGHKSVSWYQQVLGQGPQFIFQYYEKEERGRGNFPDRFSARQFPNYSSELNVNALLLGDSALYLCASSHGRPTAYEQYFGPGTRLTVT.

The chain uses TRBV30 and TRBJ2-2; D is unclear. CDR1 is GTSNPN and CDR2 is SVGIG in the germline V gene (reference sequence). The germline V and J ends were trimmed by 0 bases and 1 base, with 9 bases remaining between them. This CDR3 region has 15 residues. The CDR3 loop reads CAWSVRVRNTGELFF. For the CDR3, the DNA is TGTGCCTGGAGTGTACGCGTCAGGAACACCGGGGAGCTGTTTTTT.

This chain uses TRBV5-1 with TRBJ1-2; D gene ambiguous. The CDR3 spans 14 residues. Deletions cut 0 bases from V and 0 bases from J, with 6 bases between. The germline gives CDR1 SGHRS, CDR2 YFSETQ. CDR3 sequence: CASSLASTNYGYTF. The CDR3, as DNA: TGCGCCAGCAGCTTGGCAAGTACTAACTATGGCTACACCTTC.

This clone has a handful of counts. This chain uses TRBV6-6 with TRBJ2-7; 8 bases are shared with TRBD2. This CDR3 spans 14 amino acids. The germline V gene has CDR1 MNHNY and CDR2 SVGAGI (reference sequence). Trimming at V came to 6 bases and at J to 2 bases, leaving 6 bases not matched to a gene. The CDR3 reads CASREGLAAYEQYF. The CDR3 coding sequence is TGTGCCAGCAGAGAAGGACTAGCCGCCTACGAGCAGTACTTC.

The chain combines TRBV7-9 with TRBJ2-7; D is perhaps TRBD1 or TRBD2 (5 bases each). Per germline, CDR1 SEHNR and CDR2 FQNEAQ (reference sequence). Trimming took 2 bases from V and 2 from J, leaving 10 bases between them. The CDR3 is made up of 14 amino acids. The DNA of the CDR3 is TGTGCCAGCAGCTTAATAGAGGGGACCTACGAGCAGTACTTC. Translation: CASSLIEGTYEQYF.

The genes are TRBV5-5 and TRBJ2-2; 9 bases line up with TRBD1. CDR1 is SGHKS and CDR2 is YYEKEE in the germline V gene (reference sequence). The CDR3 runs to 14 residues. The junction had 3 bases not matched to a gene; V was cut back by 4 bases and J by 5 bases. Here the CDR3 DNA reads TGTGCCAGCAGCCGGGACAGGGCAACCGGGGAGCTGTTTTTT. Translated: CASSRDRATGELFF.

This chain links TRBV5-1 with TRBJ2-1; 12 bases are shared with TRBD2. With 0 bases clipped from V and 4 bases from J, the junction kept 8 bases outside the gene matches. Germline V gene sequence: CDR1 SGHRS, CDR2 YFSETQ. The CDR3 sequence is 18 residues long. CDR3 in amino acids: CASSLALAGGPWYNEQFF. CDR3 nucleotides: TGCGCCAGCAGCTTGGCTCTAGCGGGAGGGCCTTGGTACAATGAGCAGTTCTTC.

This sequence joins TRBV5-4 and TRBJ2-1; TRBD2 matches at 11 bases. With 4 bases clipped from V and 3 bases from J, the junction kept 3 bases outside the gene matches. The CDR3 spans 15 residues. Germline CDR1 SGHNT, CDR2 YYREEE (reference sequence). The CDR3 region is CASSGGLAGYNEQFF. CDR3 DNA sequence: TGTGCCAGCAGCGGCGGACTAGCGGGCTACAATGAGCAGTTCTTC. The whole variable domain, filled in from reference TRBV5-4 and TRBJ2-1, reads ETGVTQSPTHLIKTRGQQVTLRCSSQSGHNTVSWYQQALGQGPQFIFQYYREEENGRGNFPPRFSGLQFPNYSSELNVNALELDDSALYLCASSGGLAGYNEQFFGPGTRLTVL.

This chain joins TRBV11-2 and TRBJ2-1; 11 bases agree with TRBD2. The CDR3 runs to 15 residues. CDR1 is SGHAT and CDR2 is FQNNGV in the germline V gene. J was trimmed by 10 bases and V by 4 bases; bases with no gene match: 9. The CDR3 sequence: CASSSLAGVLGEQFF. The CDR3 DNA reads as TGTGCCAGCAGCTCACTAGCGGGGGTCTTGGGCGAGCAGTTCTTC.

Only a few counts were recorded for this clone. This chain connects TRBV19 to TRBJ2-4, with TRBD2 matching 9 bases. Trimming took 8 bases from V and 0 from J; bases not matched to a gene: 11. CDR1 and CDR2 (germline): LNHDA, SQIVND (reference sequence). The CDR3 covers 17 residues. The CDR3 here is CASAKRGALLAKNIQYF. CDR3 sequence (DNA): TGTGCCAGTGCTAAGCGGGGGGCATTACTAGCCAAAAACATTCAGTACTTC.

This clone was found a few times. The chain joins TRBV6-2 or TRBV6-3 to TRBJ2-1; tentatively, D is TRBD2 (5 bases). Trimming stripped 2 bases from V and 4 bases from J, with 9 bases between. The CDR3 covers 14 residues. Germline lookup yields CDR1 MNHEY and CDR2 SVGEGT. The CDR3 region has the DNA TGTGCCAGCAGTTACGGCGGGTCATACAATGAGCAGTTCTTC. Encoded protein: CASSYGGSYNEQFF.

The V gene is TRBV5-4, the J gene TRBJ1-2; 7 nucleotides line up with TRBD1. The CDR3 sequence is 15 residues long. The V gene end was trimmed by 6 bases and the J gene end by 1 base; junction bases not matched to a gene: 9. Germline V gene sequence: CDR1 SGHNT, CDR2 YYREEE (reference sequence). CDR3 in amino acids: CASTQRTGLNYGYTF. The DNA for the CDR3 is TGTGCCAGCACCCAACGGACAGGACTTAACTATGGCTACACCTTC.

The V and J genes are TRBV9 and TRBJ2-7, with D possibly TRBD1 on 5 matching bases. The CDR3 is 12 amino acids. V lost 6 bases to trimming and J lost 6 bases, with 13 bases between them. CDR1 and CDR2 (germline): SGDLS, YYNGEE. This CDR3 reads CASTRDSLEQYF. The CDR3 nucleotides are TGTGCCAGCACCAGAGACAGCCTCGAGCAGTACTTC. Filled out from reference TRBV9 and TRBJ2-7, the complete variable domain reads DSGVTQTPKHLITATGQRVTLRCSPRSGDLSVYWYQQSLDQGLQFLIQYYNGEERAKGNILERFSAQQFPDLHSELNLSSLELGDSALYFCASTRDSLEQYFGPGTRLTVT.